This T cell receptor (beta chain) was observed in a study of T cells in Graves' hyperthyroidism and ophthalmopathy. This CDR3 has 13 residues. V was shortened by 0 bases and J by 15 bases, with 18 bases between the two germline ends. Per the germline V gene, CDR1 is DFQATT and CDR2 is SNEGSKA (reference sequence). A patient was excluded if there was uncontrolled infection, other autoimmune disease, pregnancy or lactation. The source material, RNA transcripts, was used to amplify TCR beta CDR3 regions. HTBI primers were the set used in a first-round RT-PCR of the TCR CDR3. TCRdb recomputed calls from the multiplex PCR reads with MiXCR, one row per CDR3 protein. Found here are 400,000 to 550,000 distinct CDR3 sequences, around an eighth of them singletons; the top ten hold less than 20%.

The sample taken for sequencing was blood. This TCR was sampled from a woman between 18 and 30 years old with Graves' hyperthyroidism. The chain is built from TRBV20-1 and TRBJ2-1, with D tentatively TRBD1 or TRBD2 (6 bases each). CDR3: CSAREPGHGGGFF. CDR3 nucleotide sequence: TGCAGTGCTAGAGAACCGGGACACGGAGGGGGGTTCTTC.